Listed below are T cell receptor beta chains from one sample, sequenced in a study of CD8+CD57+ T cells in acquired aplastic anemia. Each CDR3 protein gets one entry after TCRdb re-called the reads with MiXCR. The sample has around 140,000 distinct CDR3 sequences; 40% to 45% are singletons. What was sequenced was sorted CD4+, CD8+, or CD8+CD57+ T cells (not recorded which) from PBMCs. Source of these receptors: a human donor in good health, serving as a control. CDR3s include the opening cysteine and the closing phenylalanine or tryptophan. The order of the fields is D gene, clone size, J gene, V gene, CDR3 protein, CDR3 DNA. D genes are given only for firm matches. For some rows the clone size is stated as once, few or many, or as a class when expanded; others skip it.

>TRBD1|.|TRBJ2-3|TRBV10-3
CASTRGRRDTQYF
TGTGCCAGCACCAGGGGGAGAAGGGATACGCAGTATTTT
>TRBD2|many|TRBJ2-3|TRBV12-3/TRBV12-4
CASSPAGGRTDTQYF
TGTGCCAGCAGTCCAGCGGGGGGGCGCACAGATACGCAGTATTTT
>.|medium-sized|TRBJ2-3|TRBV20-1
CSAGRGDTQYF
TGCAGTGCTGGACGTGGAGATACGCAGTATTTT
>.|.|TRBJ1-1|TRBV15
CATSRSIGQLNTEAFF
TGTGCCACCAGCAGGTCTATAGGACAGCTGAACACTGAAGCTTTCTTT
>.|.|TRBJ2-5|TRBV7-9
CVSSLLGETQYF
TGTGTCAGTAGCTTATTGGGGGAGACCCAGTACTTC
>.|many|TRBJ1-2|TRBV2
CASMAGSSYGYTF
TGTGCCAGCATGGCAGGGTCCTCCTATGGCTACACCTTC
>TRBD1|few|TRBJ1-2|TRBV30
CAWRETGFGYTF
TGTGCCTGGAGGGAGACAGGGTTCGGCTACACCTTC
>.|many|TRBJ1-1|TRBV7-2
CASSLWEGTEAFF
TGTGCCAGCAGCTTATGGGAGGGCACTGAAGCTTTCTTT
>TRBD1|many|TRBJ1-2|TRBV6-5
CASSYRTGPANYGYTF
TGTGCCAGCAGTTACAGGACAGGGCCGGCTAACTATGGCTACACCTTC
>.|many|TRBJ2-3|TRBV5-5
CASSFGGARLDTQYF
TGTGCCAGCAGCTTTGGGGGGGCCAGGTTAGATACGCAGTATTTT
>.|few|TRBJ1-1|TRBV7-9
CASSFEVGTEAFF
TGTGCCAGCAGCTTTGAGGTGGGCACTGAAGCTTTCTTT
>.|.|TRBJ2-5|TRBV2
CASRSQGTQYF
TGTGCCAGCAGATCACAGGGGACCCAGTACTTC
>.|many|TRBJ2-7|TRBV2
CASSSGNPYEQYF
TGTGCCAGCAGTTCAGGGAACCCCTACGAGCAGTACTTC
>TRBD2|many|TRBJ2-3|TRBV29-1
CSVGTSGIDTQYF
TGCAGCGTGGGGACTAGCGGAATAGATACGCAGTATTTT
>.|.|TRBJ2-1|TRBV25-1
CASSERGALGNEQFF
TGTGCCAGCAGTGAACGGGGGGCCCTAGGGAATGAGCAGTTCTTC
>.|many|TRBJ1-1|TRBV6-1
CASSSSTVEAFF
TGTGCCAGCAGTTCTTCCACAGTAGAAGCTTTCTTT
>TRBD2|.|TRBJ2-7|TRBV19
CASSRLAGGLYEQYF
TGTGCCAGTAGTAGACTAGCGGGGGGGCTGTACGAGCAGTACTTC
>TRBD1|.|TRBJ1-2|TRBV20-1
CSAGEGTGTKYGYTF
TGCAGTGCTGGGGAGGGGACAGGGACCAAGTATGGCTACACCTTC
>.|many|TRBJ2-3|TRBV12-5
CASGWTTRAHSTDTQYF
TGTGCTAGTGGTTGGACGACAAGGGCCCATAGCACAGATACGCAGTATTTT
>.|many|TRBJ1-1|TRBV28
CASSGETGSAFF
TGTGCCAGCAGCGGAGAGACCGGGTCAGCTTTCTTT
>TRBD2|few|TRBJ2-3|TRBV6-2/TRBV6-3
CASSYSLAGGLHTDTQYF
TGTGCCAGCAGTTACTCGCTAGCGGGAGGCCTCCACACAGATACGCAGTATTTT
>.|.|TRBJ2-7|TRBV11-1
CASSPRWRARGYEQYF
TGTGCCAGCAGCCCCCGGTGGAGGGCCCGTGGCTACGAGCAGTACTTC
>.|many|TRBJ2-5|TRBV5-5
CASSLVGLETQYF
TGTGCCAGCAGCTTGGTTGGATTGGAGACCCAGTACTTC
>TRBD2|many|TRBJ2-7|TRBV7-6
CASSLDFGLGSYEQYF
TGTGCCAGCAGCTTAGATTTTGGACTAGGTTCCTACGAGCAGTACTTC
>.|.|TRBJ2-1|TRBV15
CATSTDRTNEQFF
TGTGCCACCAGCACCGACAGGACTAATGAGCAGTTCTTC
>.|many|TRBJ2-5|TRBV2
CACYPGSGTQYF
TGTGCCTGCTATCCAGGGTCAGGGACCCAGTACTTC
>.|.|TRBJ2-7|TRBV11-2
CASSGDSGSSYEQYF
TGTGCCAGCAGCGGTGATAGCGGATCCTCCTACGAGCAGTACTTC
>TRBD1|.|TRBJ2-7|TRBV19
CASSKTGTGERDEQYF
TGTGCCAGTAGCAAAACCGGGACAGGGGAACGGGACGAGCAGTACTTC
>TRBD1|.|TRBJ1-4|TRBV12-3/TRBV12-4
CASSLTGGEKLFF
TGTGCCAGCAGTTTGACAGGGGGAGAAAAACTGTTTTTT
>TRBD2|.|TRBJ2-1|TRBV5-1
CASSPGLADLNEQFF
TGCGCCAGCAGCCCGGGACTAGCGGACCTCAATGAGCAGTTCTTC
>.|many|TRBJ2-7|TRBV11-3
CASSLITKPYEQYF
TGTGCCAGCAGCTTAATCACTAAACCCTACGAGCAGTACTTC
>.|many|TRBJ1-1|TRBV24-1
CATSDSGTGTLEAFF
TGTGCCACCAGTGATTCCGGCACAGGTACCCTTGAAGCTTTCTTT
>.|.|TRBJ2-7|TRBV5-8
CASSFGAATYEQYF
TGTGCCAGCAGCTTCGGCGCGGCAACCTACGAGCAGTACTTC
>.|many|TRBJ2-1|TRBV7-2
CASSLSQGRHNEQFF
TGTGCCAGCAGCTTATCGCAGGGTAGACACAATGAGCAGTTCTTC
>.|many|TRBJ1-2|TRBV12-3/TRBV12-4
CASSFRRGAGYGYTF
TGTGCCAGCAGTTTTCGCAGGGGTGCAGGCTATGGCTACACCTTC
>.|many|TRBJ2-7|TRBV20-1
CSARDGAGSFHEQYF
TGCAGTGCTAGAGACGGAGCGGGTTCTTTCCACGAGCAGTACTTC
>.|.|TRBJ2-7|TRBV24-1
CATSAHGSKDEQYF
TGTGCCACCAGTGCCCATGGATCAAAGGACGAGCAGTACTTC
>TRBD1|.|TRBJ1-2|TRBV29-1
CSVGGGTVYSYTF
TGCAGCGTTGGGGGCGGGACAGTTTATAGCTACACCTTC
>.|many|TRBJ1-5|TRBV6-5
CASSLNRVSLQPQHF
TGTGCCAGCAGCCTAAACAGGGTTTCGCTTCAGCCCCAGCATTTT
>.|.|TRBJ1-5|TRBV20-1
CSAGRAGVQPQHF
TGCAGTGCCGGGCGGGCAGGGGTTCAGCCCCAGCATTTT
>.|few|TRBJ2-6|TRBV7-2
CASSKGGSGANVLTF
TGTGCCAGCAGCAAAGGGGGCTCTGGGGCCAACGTCCTGACTTTC
>TRBD2|many|TRBJ2-5|TRBV6-6
CASSFGRGRQETQYF
TGTGCCAGCAGTTTCGGGCGGGGGAGGCAAGAGACCCAGTACTTC
>TRBD1|many|TRBJ1-1|TRBV19
CASRDRGNTEAFF
TGTGCCAGTAGAGACAGGGGGAACACTGAAGCTTTCTTT
>.|.|TRBJ2-5|TRBV2
CASRLGAAETQYF
TGTGCCAGCAGGCTGGGGGCCGCAGAGACCCAGTACTTC
>.|once|TRBJ2-6|TRBV20-1
CSARQGVIGANVLTF
TGCAGTGCTAGACAGGGCGTGATTGGGGCCAACGTCCTGACTTTC
>.|many|TRBJ2-5|TRBV11-2
CASSLGSNQGTQYF
TGTGCCAGCAGCTTAGGATCTAACCAAGGAACCCAGTACTTC
>.|.|TRBJ2-2|TRBV19
CASTPDGAYTGELFF
TGTGCCAGTACCCCCGATGGGGCCTACACCGGGGAGCTGTTTTTT
>TRBD2|many|TRBJ2-7|TRBV7-8
CASSNGLAGGYEQYF
TGTGCCAGCAGCAATGGACTAGCGGGGGGTTACGAGCAGTACTTC
>TRBD1|many|TRBJ1-1|TRBV6-4
CASSVAGGTEAFF
TGTGCCAGCAGCGTAGCAGGGGGCACTGAAGCTTTCTTT
>.|few|TRBJ1-3|TRBV4-1
CASKWTAAFTGSGNTIYF
TGCGCCAGCAAGTGGACAGCGGCTTTTACCGGGTCTGGAAACACCATATATTTT
>TRBD2|.|TRBJ2-2|TRBV7-8
CASSLRSAGDGELFF
TGTGCCAGCAGCTTACGGTCAGCGGGGGACGGGGAGCTGTTTTTT